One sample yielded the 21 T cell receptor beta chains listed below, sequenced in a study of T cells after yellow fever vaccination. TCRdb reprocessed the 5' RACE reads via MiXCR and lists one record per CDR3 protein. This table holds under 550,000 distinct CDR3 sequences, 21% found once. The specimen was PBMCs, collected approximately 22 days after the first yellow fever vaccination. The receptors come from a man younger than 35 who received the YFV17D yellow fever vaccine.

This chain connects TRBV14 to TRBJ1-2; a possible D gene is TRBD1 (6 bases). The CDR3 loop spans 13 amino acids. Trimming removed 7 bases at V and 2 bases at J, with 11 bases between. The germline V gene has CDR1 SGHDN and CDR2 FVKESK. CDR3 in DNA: TGTGCCAGCACCCACGGACAGAACTATGGCTACACCTTC. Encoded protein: CASTHGQNYGYTF.

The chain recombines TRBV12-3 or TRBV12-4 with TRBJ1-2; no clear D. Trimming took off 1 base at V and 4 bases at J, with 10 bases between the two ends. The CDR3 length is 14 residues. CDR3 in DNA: TGTGCCAGCAGTTTAGTGGCAGAGGTCTATGGCTACACCTTC. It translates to CASSLVAEVYGYTF.

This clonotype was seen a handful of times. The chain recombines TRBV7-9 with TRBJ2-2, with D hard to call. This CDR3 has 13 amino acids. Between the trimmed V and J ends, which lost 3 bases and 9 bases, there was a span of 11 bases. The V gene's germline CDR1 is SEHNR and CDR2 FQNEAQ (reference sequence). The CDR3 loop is CASSFSSFRELFF. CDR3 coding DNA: TGTGCCAGCAGCTTTAGTTCTTTCCGGGAGCTGTTTTTT.

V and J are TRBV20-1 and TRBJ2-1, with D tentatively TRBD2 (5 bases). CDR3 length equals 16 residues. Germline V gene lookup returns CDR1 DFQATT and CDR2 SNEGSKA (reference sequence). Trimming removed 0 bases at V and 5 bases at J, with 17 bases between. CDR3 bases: TGCAGTGCTAGAGAAGCCGCGGGCTGGGAGAACAATGAGCAGTTCTTC. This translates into CSAREAAGWENNEQFF.

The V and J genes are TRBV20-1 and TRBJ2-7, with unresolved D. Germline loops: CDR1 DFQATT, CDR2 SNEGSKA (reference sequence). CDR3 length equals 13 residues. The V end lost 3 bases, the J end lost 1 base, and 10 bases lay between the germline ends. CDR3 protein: CSASIPESYEQYF. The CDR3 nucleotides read TGCAGTGCTAGTATCCCAGAGTCCTACGAGCAGTACTTC.

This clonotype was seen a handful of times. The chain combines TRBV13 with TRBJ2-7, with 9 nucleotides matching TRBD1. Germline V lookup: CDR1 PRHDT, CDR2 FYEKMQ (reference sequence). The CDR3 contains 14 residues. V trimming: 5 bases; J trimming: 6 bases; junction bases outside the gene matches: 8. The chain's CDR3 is CASSHQGQGSEQYV. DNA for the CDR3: TGTGCCAGCAGCCACCAAGGACAGGGGAGCGAGCAGTACGTC.

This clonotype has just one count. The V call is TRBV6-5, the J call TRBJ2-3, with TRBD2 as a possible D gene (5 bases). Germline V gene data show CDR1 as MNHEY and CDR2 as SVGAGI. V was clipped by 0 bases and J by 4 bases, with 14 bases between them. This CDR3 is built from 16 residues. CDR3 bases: TGTGCCAGCAGTTACTCGAACCCCCCTAGCTCAGATACGCAGTATTTT. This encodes CASSYSNPPSSDTQYF.

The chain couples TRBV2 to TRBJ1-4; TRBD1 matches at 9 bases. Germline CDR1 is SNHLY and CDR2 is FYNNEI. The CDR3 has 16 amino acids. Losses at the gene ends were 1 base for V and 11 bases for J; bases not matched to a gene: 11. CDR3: CASSEVTPGTGYKLFF. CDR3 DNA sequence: TGTGCCAGCAGTGAAGTTACGCCCGGGACAGGGTATAAACTGTTTTTT.

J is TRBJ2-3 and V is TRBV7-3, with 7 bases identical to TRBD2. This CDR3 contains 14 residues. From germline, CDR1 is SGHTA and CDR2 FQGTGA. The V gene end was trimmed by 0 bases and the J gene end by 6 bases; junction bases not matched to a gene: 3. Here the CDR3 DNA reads TGTGCCAGCAGCTTAACCGTGGGGGGGGATACGCAGTATTTT. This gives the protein CASSLTVGGDTQYF.

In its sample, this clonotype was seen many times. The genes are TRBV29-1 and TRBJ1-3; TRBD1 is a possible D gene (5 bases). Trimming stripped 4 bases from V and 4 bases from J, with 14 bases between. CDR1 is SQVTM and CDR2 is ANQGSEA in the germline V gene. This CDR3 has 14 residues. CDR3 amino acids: CSVADPGQGNTIYF. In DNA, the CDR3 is TGCAGCGTTGCAGACCCAGGGCAAGGAAACACCATATATTTT.

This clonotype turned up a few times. The CDR3 region has the DNA TGTGCCAGCAGTTTTTCGGCAGGGCAAAATCAGCCCCAGCATTTT. This codes for CASSFSAGQNQPQHF. The rearrangement joins TRBV12-3 or TRBV12-4 to TRBJ1-5; tentatively, D is TRBD1 (5 bases). Trimming stripped 3 bases from V and 4 bases from J, with 13 bases between. This CDR3 has 15 residues.

The CDR3 loop is CASSQDFDSKNYGYTF. The CDR3 nucleotides read TGCGCCAGCAGCCAAGATTTCGACAGCAAAAACTATGGCTACACCTTC. The chain uses TRBV4-3 and TRBJ1-2; D may be TRBD1 (5 bases). This CDR3 has 16 amino acids. The germline gives CDR1 LGHNA, CDR2 YSLEER. V lost 0 bases and J 2 bases, leaving 13 bases between the germline ends.

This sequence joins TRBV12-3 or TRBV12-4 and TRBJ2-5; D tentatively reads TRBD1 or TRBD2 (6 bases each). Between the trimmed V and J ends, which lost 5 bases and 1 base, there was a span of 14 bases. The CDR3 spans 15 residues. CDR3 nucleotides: TGTGCCAGCAGTCCCCTTAGGGGGGCCCAAGAGACCCAGTACTTC. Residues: CASSPLRGAQETQYF.

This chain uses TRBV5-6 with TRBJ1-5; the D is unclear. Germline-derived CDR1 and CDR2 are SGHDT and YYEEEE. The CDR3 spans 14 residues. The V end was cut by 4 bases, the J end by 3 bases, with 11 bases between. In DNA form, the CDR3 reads TGTGCCAGCAGCCCAGCGCAGGACAATCAGCCCCAGCATTTT. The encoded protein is CASSPAQDNQPQHF.

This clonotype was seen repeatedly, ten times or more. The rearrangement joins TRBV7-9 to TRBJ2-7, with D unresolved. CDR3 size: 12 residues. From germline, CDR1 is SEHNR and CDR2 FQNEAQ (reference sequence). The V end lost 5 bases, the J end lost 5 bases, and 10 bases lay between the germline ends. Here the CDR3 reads CASSPRPHEQYF. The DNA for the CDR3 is TGTGCCAGCAGCCCCCGTCCCCACGAGCAGTACTTC.

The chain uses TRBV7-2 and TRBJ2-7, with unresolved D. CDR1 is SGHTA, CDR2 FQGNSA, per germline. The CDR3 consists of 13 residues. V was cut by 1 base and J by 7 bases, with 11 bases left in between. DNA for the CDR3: TGTGCCAGCAGCTTAGAGGGCTCCCCAGAGCAGTACGTC. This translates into CASSLEGSPEQYV.

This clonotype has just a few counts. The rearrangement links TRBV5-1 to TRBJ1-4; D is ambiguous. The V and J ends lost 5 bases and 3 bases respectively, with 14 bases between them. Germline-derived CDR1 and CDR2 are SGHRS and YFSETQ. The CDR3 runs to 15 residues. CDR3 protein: CASSYDGRSNEKLFF. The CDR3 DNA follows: TGCGCCAGCAGTTACGACGGGCGCTCTAATGAAAAACTGTTTTTT. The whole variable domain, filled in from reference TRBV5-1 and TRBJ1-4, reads KAGVTQTPRYLIKTRGQQVTLSCSPISGHRSVSWYQQTPGQGLQFLFEYFSETQRNKGNFPGRFSGRQFSNSRSEMNVSTLELGDSALYLCASSYDGRSNEKLFFGSGTQLSVL.

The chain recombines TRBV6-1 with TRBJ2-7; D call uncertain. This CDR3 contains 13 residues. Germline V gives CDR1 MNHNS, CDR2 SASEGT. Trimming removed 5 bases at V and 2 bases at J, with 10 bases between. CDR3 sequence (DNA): TGTGCCAGCAGTAAAAAAGGGCCCTACGAGCAGTACTTC. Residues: CASSKKGPYEQYF.

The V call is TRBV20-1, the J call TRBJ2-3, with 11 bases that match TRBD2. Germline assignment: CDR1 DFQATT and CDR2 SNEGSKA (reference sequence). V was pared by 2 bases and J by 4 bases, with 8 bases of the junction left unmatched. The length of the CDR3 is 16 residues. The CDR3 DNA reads TGCAGTGCTAGACCTTTAGCGGGGGGGCCCCCAGATACGCAGTATTTT. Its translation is CSARPLAGGPPDTQYF.

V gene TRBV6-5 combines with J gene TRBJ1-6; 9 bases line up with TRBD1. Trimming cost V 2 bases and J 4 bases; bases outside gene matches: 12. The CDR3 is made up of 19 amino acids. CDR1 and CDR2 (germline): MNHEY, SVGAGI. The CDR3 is CASSYRLGQGGIYNSPLHF. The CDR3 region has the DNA TGTGCCAGCAGTTACAGGCTGGGACAGGGAGGTATTTATAATTCACCCCTCCACTTT.

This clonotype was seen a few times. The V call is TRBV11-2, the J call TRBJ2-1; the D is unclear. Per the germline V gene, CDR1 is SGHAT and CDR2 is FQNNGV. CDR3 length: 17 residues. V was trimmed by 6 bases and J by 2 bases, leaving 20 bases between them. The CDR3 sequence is CASSLGGFLGAYNEQFF. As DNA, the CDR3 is TGTGCCAGCAGTCTCGGTGGGTTTTTAGGCGCCTACAATGAGCAGTTCTTC.